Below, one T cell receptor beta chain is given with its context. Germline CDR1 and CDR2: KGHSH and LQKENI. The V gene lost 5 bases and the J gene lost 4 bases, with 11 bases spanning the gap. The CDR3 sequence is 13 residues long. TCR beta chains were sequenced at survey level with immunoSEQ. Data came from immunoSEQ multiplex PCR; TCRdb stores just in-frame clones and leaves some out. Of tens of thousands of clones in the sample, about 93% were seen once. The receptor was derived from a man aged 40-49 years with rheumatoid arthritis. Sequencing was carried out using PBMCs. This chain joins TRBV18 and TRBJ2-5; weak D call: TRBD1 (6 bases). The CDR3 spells CASSADSRETQYF. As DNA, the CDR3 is TGTGCCAGCTCAGCGGACAGTCGAGAGACCCAGTACTTC.